This entry features one T cell receptor (beta chain) sequence. Its antigen is still unknown. The data stem from a study of cytomegalovirus exposure and HLA in healthy donors. Study-level points and caveats: Presence/absence analyses rested on an assumption that sequencing depth was roughly uniform across donors. According to a later analysis, most TCR beta chains associated with CMV appeared HLA-restricted. The study put some 150 TCR beta chains on its list as cytomegalovirus-associated.

With 3 bases clipped from V and 4 bases from J, the junction kept 5 bases outside the gene matches. This CDR3 has 16 residues. Per germline, CDR1 SGHRS and CDR2 YFSETQ. 60 Vbeta and 13 Jbeta primers were used in PCR. Sequencing was performed with immunoSEQ multiplex PCR; in TCRdb, only in-frame clones are kept and a portion is missing. Among about 140,000 clones listed, roughly 86% were seen once. The source of this sequence is a man between 18 and 29 years old in good health and CMV-seropositive. The J gene is TRBJ2-1, the V gene TRBV5-1; 12 nucleotides align to TRBD2. The sequenced sample was PBMCs. The CDR3, as DNA: TGCGCCAGCAGCTCCCAGACTAGCGGGAGTTACAATGAGCAGTTCTTC. Its translation: CASSSQTSGSYNEQFF.